Following are 14 T cell receptor beta chains from one sample sequenced in a study of blood T cell repertoires in COVID-19. Clones were sequenced by immunoSEQ multiplex PCR, and TCRdb holds only the in-frame ones, with some missing. This sample has about 250,000 clones, with about four fifths found just once. Sequencing was carried out using peripheral blood. All receptors derive from an elderly man with acute or convalescent COVID-19.

The chain carries TRBV4-1 and TRBJ2-7, with TRBD2 identical over 10 bases. After removal of 4 bases from V and 3 bases from J, the junction contained 15 bases not matched to a gene. This CDR3 contains 18 residues. The germline V gene encodes CDR1 MGHRA and CDR2 YSYEKL. DNA for the CDR3: TGCGCCAGCAGCCCCCGGGCTAGCGGGAGCGAAGGGTTCTACGAGCAGTACTTC. This translates into CASSPRASGSEGFYEQYF.

This chain connects TRBV3-1 (or the pseudogene TRBV3-2) to TRBJ2-7; TRBD2 agrees at 7 bases. The CDR3 has 16 amino acids. CDR1 is LGHDT, CDR2 YNNKEL, per germline (reference sequence). The V gene end was trimmed by 4 bases and the J gene end by 4 bases; junction bases not matched to a gene: 13. The CDR3 loop reads CASSPGGTLQSYEQYF. The CDR3, as DNA: TGTGCCAGCAGCCCCGGGGGGACTCTTCAGAGTTACGAGCAGTACTTC.

The chain combines TRBV19 with TRBJ1-5, with 9 bases fitting TRBD1. V was clipped by 4 bases and J by 5 bases; unmatched bases: 6. Germline CDR1 reads LNHDA; CDR2 reads SQIVND (reference sequence). The CDR3 has 15 amino acids. In DNA, the CDR3 is TGTGCCAGTAGTAACGGACAGGGGCGATATCAGCCCCAGCATTTT. Protein: CASSNGQGRYQPQHF.

The J gene is TRBJ1-4, the V gene TRBV18; D unclear. The CDR3 length is 14 residues. The germline gives CDR1 KGHSH, CDR2 LQKENI. Trimming took off 0 bases at V and 8 bases at J, with 10 bases between the two ends. Here the CDR3 DNA reads TGTGCCAGCTCACCACCGCATCCCCGGGAAAAACTGTTTTTT. It is translated as CASSPPHPREKLFF.

The chain is built from TRBV5-1 and TRBJ1-1, with no clear D. CDR3 size: 13 residues. The V and J ends lost 3 bases and 7 bases respectively, with 13 bases between them. CDR1 and CDR2 (germline): SGHRS, YFSETQ. In DNA, the CDR3 is TGCGCCAGCAGCTCAAAGGAGGTTGGTGAAGCTTTCTTT. Its translation: CASSSKEVGEAFF.

The chain links TRBV19 to TRBJ1-6; 8 bases agree with TRBD1. Germline lookup yields CDR1 LNHDA and CDR2 SQIVND (reference sequence). Trimming at V came to 8 bases and at J to 6 bases, leaving 6 bases not matched to a gene. The CDR3 is 14 amino acids. CDR3 nucleotide sequence: TGTGCCAGTCAGGACAGGGCGTCTAATTCACCCCTCCACTTT. It codes for CASQDRASNSPLHF.

The chain employs TRBV5-1 and TRBJ2-2; D not resolved. V lost 1 base and J 8 bases, leaving 12 bases between the germline ends. The CDR3 has 14 residues. CDR1 SGHRS and CDR2 YFSETQ come from the germline V gene. CDR3 DNA sequence: TGCGCCAGCAGCTTGATCTTAAAGCAAGGGGAGCTGTTTTTT. Encoded protein: CASSLILKQGELFF.

This chain links TRBV6-5 with TRBJ1-1, with D possibly matching TRBD1 (5 bases). Germline CDR1 is MNHEY and CDR2 is SVGAGI. Trimming removed 5 bases at V and 4 bases at J, with 17 bases between. CDR3 length: 15 amino acids. CDR3 sequence: CASSPRGERSTEAFF. For the CDR3, the DNA is TGTGCCAGCAGTCCCCGGGGGGAGCGGAGCACTGAAGCTTTCTTT.

CDR3 sequence: CASSPSGTGDYNEQFF. The DNA of the CDR3 is TGTGCCAGCAGTCCCTCCGGGACAGGGGACTACAATGAGCAGTTCTTC. This sequence joins TRBV28 and TRBJ2-1; 10 positions match TRBD1. In germline, CDR1 is MDHEN, CDR2 SYDVKM. The CDR3 sequence is 16 residues long. With 5 bases clipped from V and 3 bases from J, the junction kept 7 bases outside the gene matches.

The chain links TRBV9 to TRBJ2-7; 10 bases fit TRBD1. The germline V gene has CDR1 SGDLS and CDR2 YYNGEE. Losses at the gene ends were 4 bases for V and 4 bases for J; bases not matched to a gene: 11. The CDR3 has 16 residues. The CDR3 nucleotides are TGTGCCAGCAGCAACCTGCCGGGACAGGGGCTGTACGAGCAGTACTTC. Protein product: CASSNLPGQGLYEQYF.

The rearrangement uses TRBV27 and TRBJ2-2; D possibly corresponds to TRBD1 (6 bases). The V end was cut by 4 bases, the J end by 2 bases, with 14 bases between. The CDR3 runs to 16 residues. Germline values: CDR1 MNHEY, CDR2 SMNVEV (reference sequence). The CDR3 region is CASSSSRQVNTGELFF. The CDR3 nucleotides are TGTGCCAGCAGTTCGTCCCGACAGGTTAACACCGGGGAGCTGTTTTTT.

The V call is TRBV6-6, the J call TRBJ1-1, with 11 bases that match TRBD1. This CDR3 is built from 14 residues. With 5 bases clipped from V and 4 bases from J, the junction kept 3 bases outside the gene matches. Germline V gene data show CDR1 as MNHNY and CDR2 as SVGAGI (reference sequence). For the CDR3, the DNA is TGTGCCAGCAGTCGGGACAGGGGGGGCACTGAAGCTTTCTTT. This codes for CASSRDRGGTEAFF.

The V gene is TRBV27, the J gene TRBJ2-7, with 8 bases aligning to TRBD1. This CDR3 spans 15 amino acids. The J segment lost 2 bases and the V segment lost 4 bases, leaving 7 bases of the junction unmatched. The germline V gene has CDR1 MNHEY and CDR2 SMNVEV (reference sequence). DNA of the CDR3: TGTGCCAGCAGTTCTTGGACAGGGCCCCCCTACGAGCAGTACTTC. Its protein product is CASSSWTGPPYEQYF.

The J gene is TRBJ2-1, the V gene TRBV5-1; the match to TRBD2 covers 14 bases. The CDR3 length is 18 residues. CDR1 and CDR2 from the germline V gene are SGHRS and YFSETQ. V trimming: 3 bases; J trimming: 0 bases; junction bases outside the gene matches: 5. The CDR3 DNA reads TGCGCCAGCAGCTGGGGACTAGCGGGGGCCTCCTCCTACAATGAGCAGTTCTTC. The encoded protein is CASSWGLAGASSYNEQFF. Variable domain in full (rest from reference TRBV5-1 and TRBJ2-1): KAGVTQTPRYLIKTRGQQVTLSCSPISGHRSVSWYQQTPGQGLQFLFEYFSETQRNKGNFPGRFSGRQFSNSRSEMNVSTLELGDSALYLCASSWGLAGASSYNEQFFGPGTRLTVL.